A single sample gave rise to the 30 T cell receptor beta chains below, sequenced in a study of cytomegalovirus exposure and HLA in healthy donors. 60 Vbeta and 13 Jbeta primers were used in PCR. Profiled with immunoSEQ multiplex PCR; TCRdb holds only in-frame clones, not every one. The top ten clones hold around 0.75% of a sample with some 200,000 clones, 82% of them seen once. Sample: PBMCs. These TCRs come from a woman between 18 and 30 years old in good health and CMV-seronegative.

The chain uses TRBV6-1 and TRBJ1-2, with unresolved D. V was trimmed by 5 bases and J by 6 bases, leaving 13 bases between them. Germline V gene sequence: CDR1 MNHNS, CDR2 SASEGT. The CDR3 is made up of 13 amino acids. CDR3: CASSRAGVDGYTF. The CDR3, as DNA: TGTGCCAGCAGTCGGGCCGGGGTTGATGGCTACACCTTC.

V usage is TRBV27 and J usage is TRBJ2-2; D possibly corresponds to TRBD1 (6 bases). The CDR3 has 14 residues. The germline gives CDR1 MNHEY, CDR2 SMNVEV (reference sequence). Trimming took off 8 bases at V and 0 bases at J, with 10 bases between the two ends. As DNA, the CDR3 is TGTGCCAGCGGCAGGGGTACGAACACCGGGGAGCTGTTTTTT. Protein product: CASGRGTNTGELFF.

The chain carries TRBV9 and TRBJ2-2, with 7 bases lining up with TRBD1. The length of the CDR3 is 17 residues. Germline assignment: CDR1 SGDLS and CDR2 YYNGEE. V lost 3 bases to trimming and J lost 2 bases; unmatched junction nucleotides: 10. The CDR3 loop reads CASSAGTDNPNTGELFF. The CDR3 region has the DNA TGTGCCAGCAGCGCCGGGACAGATAATCCAAACACCGGGGAGCTGTTTTTT.

The V gene is TRBV5-6, the J gene TRBJ1-5; the D gene is possibly TRBD1 (5 bases). The CDR3 is 12 amino acids. Germline-derived CDR1 and CDR2 are SGHDT and YYEEEE. The ends were cut back, 4 bases at V and 9 bases at J, with 11 bases in the middle. CDR3 DNA sequence: TGTGCCAGCAGCGTGGTCGGGGGGCCCCAGCATTTT. Its protein product is CASSVVGGPQHF.

CDR3 protein: CASSQNTNYGYTF. DNA of the CDR3: TGTGCCAGCAGTCAGAATACTAACTATGGCTACACCTTC. This chain joins TRBV6-6 and TRBJ1-2; D unclear. The CDR3 has 13 residues. Germline CDR1 reads MNHNY; CDR2 reads SVGAGI (reference sequence). Deletions cut 5 bases from V and 0 bases from J, with 7 bases between.

The rearrangement uses TRBV12-5 and TRBJ2-3; TRBD2 agrees at 8 bases. CDR1 and CDR2 (germline): LGHNT, FRNRAP. The CDR3 runs to 16 residues. Trimming at V came to 2 bases and at J to 2 bases, leaving 6 bases not matched to a gene. The CDR3 coding sequence is TGTGCTAGTGGTTTGTTACCGGGGGGGCCCACAGATACGCAGTATTTT. It yields the protein CASGLLPGGPTDTQYF. The whole variable domain, remainder taken from reference TRBV12-5 and TRBJ2-3, is DARVTQTPRHKVTEMGQEVTMRCQPILGHNTVFWYRQTMMQGLELLAYFRNRAPLDDSGMPKDRFSAEMPDATLATLKIQPSEPRDSAVYFCASGLLPGGPTDTQYFGPGTRLTVL.

The chain couples TRBV7-2 to TRBJ2-5, with a weak D call TRBD2 (6 bases). CDR1 and CDR2 (germline): SGHTA, FQGNSA. The V end lost 0 bases, the J end lost 5 bases, and 13 bases lay between the germline ends. CDR3 size: 15 residues. The CDR3: CASSLALKLAETQYF. CDR3 in DNA: TGTGCCAGCAGCTTAGCGCTTAAGCTAGCGGAGACCCAGTACTTC.

This chain uses TRBV9 with TRBJ1-1, with D unresolved. The CDR3 runs to 15 residues. Trimming shortened V by 0 bases and J by 1 base, and 10 bases separated the two germline ends. From germline, CDR1 is SGDLS and CDR2 YYNGEE. CDR3 sequence: CASSVDGSGNTEAFF. Written as DNA, the CDR3 is TGTGCCAGCAGCGTAGATGGCAGCGGGAACACTGAAGCTTTCTTT.

CDR3 sequence reads: CASSSHLGDTDTQYF. In nucleotides, the CDR3 is TGTGCCAGTAGTTCCCACCTGGGAGACACAGATACGCAGTATTTT. This chain connects TRBV19 to TRBJ2-3; tentative D call: TRBD2 (5 bases). The CDR3 has 15 amino acids. From germline, CDR1 is LNHDA and CDR2 SQIVND (reference sequence). V lost 5 bases and J lost 2, with 14 bases in between.

The genes are TRBV6-1 and TRBJ2-1, with D perhaps TRBD1 (5 bases). With 2 bases removed from V and 4 bases from J, the gap between germline ends came to 12 bases. This CDR3 is 15 amino acids long. Per germline, CDR1 MNHNS and CDR2 SASEGT. This CDR3 is CASSEKGKGYNEQFF. The DNA of the CDR3 is TGTGCCAGCAGTGAAAAGGGGAAGGGTTACAATGAGCAGTTCTTC.

This chain links TRBV28 with TRBJ2-7, with TRBD1 as a possible D gene (6 bases). The V and J ends lost 5 bases and 4 bases respectively, with 15 bases between them. CDR3 length equals 14 residues. Germline V lookup: CDR1 MDHEN, CDR2 SYDVKM. In DNA form, the CDR3 reads TGTGCCAGCAGTCTCAAGACAGGCATATACGAGCAGTACTTC. Translation gives CASSLKTGIYEQYF.

The chain recombines TRBV19 with TRBJ2-5, with D possibly TRBD2 on 6 matching bases. This CDR3 comprises 16 residues. Germline V gene sequence: CDR1 LNHDA, CDR2 SQIVND (reference sequence). Trimming stripped 3 bases from V and 0 bases from J, with 14 bases between. The CDR3 DNA follows: TGTGCCAGTAGTATCGGCAGCGGAGGGCACCAAGAGACCCAGTACTTC. Translated: CASSIGSGGHQETQYF.

This clone was seen once. J is TRBJ2-3 and V is TRBV7-2; tentative D call: TRBD1 (6 bases). Trimming took 6 bases from V and 4 from J, leaving 14 bases between them. There are 14 residues in the CDR3. The germline CDR1 and CDR2 sequences are SGHTA and FQGNSA. The CDR3 DNA sequence: TGTGCCAGCAGTTCCGCCTCAGGGGCAGATACGCAGTATTTT. Amino acid sequence: CASSSASGADTQYF.

V and J are TRBV18 and TRBJ2-7; a weak D match, TRBD1 (6 bases). Trimming left V 3 bases short and J 4 bases short, with 13 bases between. There are 14 residues in the CDR3. Per the germline V gene, CDR1 is KGHSH and CDR2 is LQKENI. The CDR3 sequence is CASSPVTGEYEQYF. CDR3 in DNA: TGTGCCAGCTCACCTGTGACAGGAGAATACGAGCAGTACTTC.

V and J are TRBV28 and TRBJ2-5; 7 nucleotides line up with TRBD2. The end of the DNA aligns better with TRBJ2-7, so the J call may be wrong. CDR3 size: 13 residues. Per germline, CDR1 MDHEN and CDR2 SYDVKM. The CDR3 region has the DNA TGTGCCAGCAGTTTACCCGCGGGGGTCGAGCAGTACTTC. It yields the protein CASSLPAGVEQYF.

This chain uses TRBV29-1 with TRBJ2-7; TRBD2 matches at 12 bases. This CDR3 contains 17 residues. Unmatched junction bases numbered 9, after V lost 2 bases and J lost 1 base. The germline gives CDR1 SQVTM, CDR2 ANQGSEA. CDR3 region: CSVEKTLTSGSSYEQYF. DNA for the CDR3: TGCAGCGTTGAAAAAACCCTGACTAGCGGGAGTTCCTACGAGCAGTACTTC.

The chain has TRBV7-9 and TRBJ2-2; 10 bases are shared with TRBD1. This CDR3 has 17 residues. With 1 base clipped from V and 2 bases from J, the junction kept 4 bases outside the gene matches. CDR1 and CDR2 from the germline V gene are SEHNR and FQNEAQ (reference sequence). DNA for the CDR3: TGTGCCAGCAGCTTAGTTGGGACAGGGGCTAACACCGGGGAGCTGTTTTTT. Protein product: CASSLVGTGANTGELFF.

The chain is built from TRBV6-4 and TRBJ1-2; D possibly corresponds to TRBD1 (6 bases). Trimming removed 4 bases from V and 4 bases from J, with 10 bases in between. Per germline, CDR1 MRHNA and CDR2 SNTAGT. The CDR3 covers 13 residues. CDR3 DNA sequence: TGTGCCAGCAGTGTGACAGGATCCTATGGCTACACCTTC. Residues: CASSVTGSYGYTF.

V is TRBV10-2 and J is TRBJ1-1; D may be TRBD1 (5 bases). This CDR3 spans 14 amino acids. Trimming cost V 8 bases and J 3 bases, with 16 bases left between them. The V gene's germline CDR1 is WSHSY and CDR2 SAAADI. The CDR3 coding sequence is TGCGCCAGCTTGGGCTTAGCGGGGCACACTGAAGCTTTCTTT. It is translated as CASLGLAGHTEAFF.

The rearrangement links TRBV2 to TRBJ2-7; 11 nucleotides align to TRBD1. Germline values: CDR1 SNHLY, CDR2 FYNNEI. The CDR3 is 14 amino acids. With 9 bases clipped from V and 3 bases from J, the junction kept 7 bases outside the gene matches. Here the CDR3 reads CASSRGTGGYEQYF. CDR3 nucleotide sequence: TGTGCCAGTTCCCGAGGGACAGGGGGCTACGAGCAGTACTTC.

The chain is built from TRBV7-7 and TRBJ2-7, with 10 bases fitting TRBD1. The trim removed 6 bases at V and 6 bases at J, leaving 14 bases unmatched. The CDR3 runs 16 residues. Germline CDR1 SSHAT, CDR2 FNYEAQ (reference sequence). In DNA, the CDR3 is TGTGCCAGCAGTCGTCATCCGGGACAGGGGAACTCCGAGCAGTACTTC. Its protein is CASSRHPGQGNSEQYF.

The gene calls are TRBV7-2 and TRBJ2-2, with no clear D. Trimming shortened V by 4 bases and J by 7 bases, and 10 bases separated the two germline ends. The CDR3 loop spans 13 amino acids. Per the germline V gene, CDR1 is SGHTA and CDR2 is FQGNSA. CDR3 protein: CASSSTRIGELFF. CDR3 in DNA: TGTGCCAGCAGCTCGACAAGAATCGGGGAGCTGTTTTTT.

The chain couples TRBV10-2 to TRBJ2-2; possibly TRBD1 for D (6 bases). The V end lost 0 bases, the J end lost 6 bases, and 14 bases lay between the germline ends. Germline lookup yields CDR1 WSHSY and CDR2 SAAADI. This CDR3 is 16 amino acids long. CDR3 residues: CASSESPPKGAGELFF. CDR3 nucleotide sequence: TGCGCCAGCAGTGAGTCCCCACCAAAGGGGGCCGGGGAGCTGTTTTTT.

The rearrangement links TRBV6-5 to TRBJ2-5; 7 bases fit TRBD2. CDR1 is MNHEY, CDR2 SVGAGI, per germline. Losses at the gene ends were 4 bases for V and 0 bases for J; bases not matched to a gene: 8. The CDR3 covers 16 residues. CDR3 loop: CASSSGEGRYQETQYF. CDR3 bases: TGTGCCAGCAGTTCGGGGGAGGGACGGTACCAAGAGACCCAGTACTTC.

The rearrangement joins TRBV6-1 to TRBJ2-3, with TRBD1 identical over 7 bases. The CDR3 has 14 residues. In germline, CDR1 is MNHNS, CDR2 SASEGT. J gave up 5 bases and V 0 bases, and 2 bases lay outside the gene matches. The CDR3 sequence: CASSEADRLDTQYF. As DNA, the CDR3 is TGTGCCAGCAGTGAAGCGGACAGGTTAGATACGCAGTATTTT.

The J gene is TRBJ1-1, the V gene TRBV7-2, with a possible D match to TRBD1 (5 bases). V dropped 4 bases and J dropped 6 bases, with 15 bases sitting between them. This CDR3 is built from 14 residues. Germline CDR1 reads SGHTA; CDR2 reads FQGNSA. CDR3 in DNA: TGTGCCAGCAGCTCAGTGGGGCTTGTCGCTGAAGCTTTCTTT. This sequence encodes CASSSVGLVAEAFF. The complete variable domain, with remaining parts taken from reference TRBV7-2 and TRBJ1-1, reads GAGVSQSPSNKVTEKGKDVELRCDPISGHTALYWYRQSLGQGLEFLIYFQGNSAPDKSGLPSDRFSAERTGGSVSTLTIQRTQQEDSAVYLCASSSVGLVAEAFFGQGTRLTVV.

The chain recombines TRBV6-6 with TRBJ2-7, with 7 nucleotides matching TRBD2. CDR1 MNHNY and CDR2 SVGAGI come from the germline V gene (reference sequence). This CDR3 is built from 14 residues. V shed 4 bases and J 3 bases; nucleotides not matched to a gene: 6. The chain's CDR3 is CASSLAGVSYEQYF. The DNA for the CDR3 is TGTGCCAGCAGTTTGGCGGGAGTCAGCTACGAGCAGTACTTC.

This clone turned up a few times. Other DNA sequences from this sample encode an identical CDR3 as well. This chain joins TRBV29-1 and TRBJ2-5; possibly TRBD1 for D (5 bases). The V end lost 3 bases, the J end lost 5 bases, and 10 bases lay between the germline ends. Looked up from germline, CDR1 is SQVTM and CDR2 is ANQGSEA. The CDR3 length is 12 residues. The CDR3 sequence is CSVDRGRETQYF. The DNA for the CDR3 is TGCAGCGTTGATAGGGGCCGGGAGACCCAGTACTTC.

J is TRBJ2-7 and V is TRBV19, with TRBD2 matching 7 bases. J gave up 3 bases and V 1 base, and 3 bases lay outside the gene matches. Germline V CDR1 and CDR2: LNHDA, SQIVND (reference sequence). The CDR3 has 14 amino acids. The CDR3 DNA follows: TGTGCCAGTAGTATAGCTAGCGGCAACTACGAGCAGTACTTC. Translated, it gives CASSIASGNYEQYF.

This chain uses TRBV9 with TRBJ2-5; 7 nucleotides align to TRBD2. In germline, CDR1 is SGDLS, CDR2 YYNGEE. The CDR3 consists of 15 residues. Trimming at V came to 0 bases and at J to 4 bases, leaving 6 bases not matched to a gene. Written as DNA, the CDR3 is TGTGCCAGCAGCGTAGTTGGCGGGAGAAGAGAGACCCAGTACTTC. Translation gives CASSVVGGRRETQYF.